These T cell receptor beta chains were read from a single sample in a study of human T cells and chemical hapten exposure. TCRdb reprocessed the RACE reads via MiXCR and lists one record per CDR3 protein. The top ten clones hold under 2% of a sample with some 78,000 distinct CDR3 sequences, 8.6% of them seen once. Material for sequencing was whole blood. All receptors come from a male donor in good health. Some clones in this sample may be carry-over from other donors' samples. Both conserved end residues are part of each CDR3. The D gene is left open where the match is weak. A clone size is listed for some rows: how often the clone was seen (once, few, many), or a class if it is expanded.

D gene	clone size	V gene	J gene	CDR3 DNA	CDR3 protein
.	many	TRBV5-1	TRBJ2-3	TGCGCCAGCAGCTTGGAGATAGACACAGATACGCAGTATTTT	CASSLEIDTDTQYF
TRBD1	.	TRBV20-1	TRBJ1-6	TGCAGTGCTAGGCCCGACAGGGGTCGGTCACCCCTCCACTTT	CSARPDRGRSPLHF
.	many	TRBV5-5	TRBJ1-2	TGTGCCAGCAGCCCCTTCGGGGGCTCGGCACGTGGCTACACCTTC	CASSPFGGSARGYTF
.	many	TRBV3-1	TRBJ1-5	TGTGCCAGCAGTCGAACTACAGGGAATCAGCCCCAGCATTTT	CASSRTTGNQPQHF
TRBD2	.	TRBV20-1	TRBJ2-7	TGCAGTGCTAGCGGGGGGAGGGACGAGCAGTACTTC	CSASGGRDEQYF
.	many	TRBV18	TRBJ2-7	TGTGCCAGCTCACCAGGGGGAAGTGGAACCTACGAGCAGTACTTC	CASSPGGSGTYEQYF
TRBD2	few	TRBV6-5	TRBJ2-3	TGTGCCAGCAGTTACTCGCGCGGGACTAGCGGGAGCACAGATACGCAGTATTTT	CASSYSRGTSGSTDTQYF
.	many	TRBV20-1	TRBJ2-7	TGCAGTGCTAGGGACCGACCTAGCTCCTACGAGCAGTACTTC	CSARDRPSSYEQYF
.	.	TRBV18	TRBJ1-5	TGTGCCAGCTCACCAATAGGGCAGGGAGGGAATCAGCCCCAGCATTTT	CASSPIGQGGNQPQHF
TRBD2	.	TRBV7-9	TRBJ2-7	TGTGCCAGCAGCAACCTAGCGGGAGGAGGGGACGAGCAGTACTTC	CASSNLAGGGDEQYF
.	many	TRBV6-2/TRBV6-3	TRBJ2-3	TGTGCCAGCAGTTATCGGGGCGCAGAGAGTACAGATACGCAGTATTTT	CASSYRGAESTDTQYF
.	few	TRBV29-1	TRBJ2-1	TGCAGCGTTGAAGGGTTAACGGGGACTTACAATGAGCAGTTCTTC	CSVEGLTGTYNEQFF
.	.	TRBV4-1	TRBJ2-1	TGCGCCAGCAGCCAAGGTCTGGCTGAGCAGTTCTTC	CASSQGLAEQFF
.	.	TRBV6-5	TRBJ2-7	TGTGCCAGCAGTTACCGGGGACGGGAAATCTCCTACGAGCAGTACTTC	CASSYRGREISYEQYF
.	few	TRBV29-1	TRBJ1-3	TGCAGCGTTGGCGGGTCTGGAAACACCATATATTTT	CSVGGSGNTIYF
.	many	TRBV6-5	TRBJ1-1	TGTGCCAGCAGTTACAGGCTGAACACTGAAGCTTTCTTT	CASSYRLNTEAFF
TRBD2	many	TRBV7-8	TRBJ2-3	TGTGCCAGCAGCGGCGATCGGGAGGAGGGTACAGATACGCAGTATTTT	CASSGDREEGTDTQYF
TRBD1	.	TRBV4-1	TRBJ2-4	TGCGCCAGCAGCCAACCAGGGGGCCGCGGCATTCAGTACTTC	CASSQPGGRGIQYF
TRBD2	.	TRBV5-1	TRBJ2-3	TGCGCCAGCAGCTTTGATGGGAGGGCCGGGACAGATACGCAGTATTTT	CASSFDGRAGTDTQYF
.	.	TRBV12-3/TRBV12-4	TRBJ1-2	TGTGCCACCACTACCTTAGGATATAACTATGGCTACACCTTC	CATTTLGYNYGYTF